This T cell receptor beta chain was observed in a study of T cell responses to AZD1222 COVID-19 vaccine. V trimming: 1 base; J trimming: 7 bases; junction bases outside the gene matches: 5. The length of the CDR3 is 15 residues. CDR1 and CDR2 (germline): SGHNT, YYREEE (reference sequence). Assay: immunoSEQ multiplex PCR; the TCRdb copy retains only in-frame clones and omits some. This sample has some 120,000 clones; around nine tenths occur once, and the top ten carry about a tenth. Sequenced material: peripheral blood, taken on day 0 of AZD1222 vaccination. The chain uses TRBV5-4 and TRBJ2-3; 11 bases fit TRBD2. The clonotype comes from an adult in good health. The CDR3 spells CASSLHSGGANTQYF. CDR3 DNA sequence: TGTGCCAGCAGCTTGCATAGCGGGGGGGCCAATACGCAGTATTTT. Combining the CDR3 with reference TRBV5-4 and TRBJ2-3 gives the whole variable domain ETGVTQSPTHLIKTRGQQVTLRCSSQSGHNTVSWYQQALGQGPQFIFQYYREEENGRGNFPPRFSGLQFPNYSSELNVNALELDDSALYLCASSLHSGGANTQYFGPGTRLTVL.